A single sample is the source of the 18 T cell receptor beta chains below, sequenced in a study of T cells expressing NK-cell markers. Following a re-call of the 5' RACE reads, TCRdb has one entry per CDR3 protein and lacks DNA. With some 440,000 distinct CDR3 sequences in the sample, the ten largest clones hold 1.4%. The sample comprised blood T cells: a sorted CD56 or NKG2C T cell subset, CD4+ or CD8+ T cells, or bulk PBMC T cells (not recorded which). The receptor set was obtained from a woman aged 45 to 65 in good health.

The CDR3 loop is CASSRGQGAHEQYF. V is TRBV9 and J is TRBJ2-7; with no DNA, the TCRdb D assignment of TRBD1 cannot be verified. The length of the CDR3 is 14 residues. CDR1 and CDR2 from the germline V gene are SGDLS and YYNGEE.

The chain joins TRBV6-5 to TRBJ2-1. Per germline, CDR1 MNHEY and CDR2 SVGAGI. The CDR3 spans 15 residues. CDR3 protein: CASSPTVSSYNEQFF.

The chain combines TRBV20-1 with TRBJ1-6. The CDR3 consists of 17 residues. The germline V gene has CDR1 DFQATT and CDR2 SNEGSKA (reference sequence). The CDR3 is CSARKGRANAFNSPLHF.

V and J are TRBV15 and TRBJ1-2. Germline-derived CDR1 and CDR2 are LNHNV and YYDKDF (reference sequence). This CDR3 region has 16 residues. The CDR3 loop is CATSRDVRSHANGYTF.

The chain links TRBV5-1 to TRBJ1-2; TCRdb's D call, TRBD1, is unchecked because there is no DNA. CDR1 and CDR2 (germline): SGHRS, YFSETQ. The CDR3 spans 11 residues. CDR3: CASGGTDGYTF.

The chain links TRBV19 to TRBJ2-1; there is no DNA to check the TCRdb D call of TRBD1. CDR3 length: 14 amino acids. Germline V gives CDR1 LNHDA, CDR2 SQIVND (reference sequence). The CDR3 is CASSPFSPGNEQFF. The whole variable domain, remainder taken from reference TRBV19 and TRBJ2-1, is DGGITQSPKYLFRKEGQNVTLSCEQNLNHDAMYWYRQDPGQGLRLIYYSQIVNDFQKGDIAEGYSVSREKKESFPLTVTSAQKNPTAFYLCASSPFSPGNEQFFGPGTRLTVL.

The chain has TRBV12-3 or TRBV12-4 and TRBJ1-6; the TRBD1 assignment by TCRdb is unverifiable without DNA. This CDR3 has 14 amino acids. This CDR3 reads CASSPTGGMRPLHF.

This chain joins TRBV14 and TRBJ2-2; TCRdb indicates TRBD1, and absent DNA this call remains unverified. This CDR3 is 21 amino acids long. CDR1 SGHDN and CDR2 FVKESK come from the germline V gene. The CDR3 spells CASGTGERAIGPPVNTGELFF.

This sequence joins TRBV18 and TRBJ1-1; without DNA, the TCRdb call of TRBD1 cannot be checked. Looked up from germline, CDR1 is KGHSH and CDR2 is LQKENI. The CDR3 is made up of 17 amino acids. CDR3 protein: CASSPFWGTGVNTEAFF. Full variable domain (remainder filled in from reference TRBV18 and TRBJ1-1): NAGVMQNPRHLVRRRGQEARLRCSPMKGHSHVYWYRQLPEEGLKFMVYLQKENIIDESGMPKERFSAEFPKEGPSILRIQQVVRGDSAAYFCASSPFWGTGVNTEAFFGQGTRLTVV.

The rearrangement joins TRBV24-1 to TRBJ2-3; TCRdb designates TRBD2, a call that cannot be tested without DNA. Germline CDR1 and CDR2: KGHDR and SFDVKD. The CDR3 has 16 residues. CDR3 region: CATSDPLSGGTDTQYF.

The CDR3 protein is CASSLVVLAPQHF. The chain combines TRBV11-3 with TRBJ1-5. Per the germline V gene, CDR1 is SGHNT and CDR2 is YENEEA. This CDR3 spans 13 amino acids. The full variable domain, in which reference TRBV11-3 and TRBJ1-5 provide the parts outside the CDR3, is EAGVVQSPRYKIIEKKQPVAFWCNPISGHNTLYWYLQNLGQGPELLIRYENEEAVDDSQLPKDRFSAERLKGVDSTLKIQPAELGDSAVYLCASSLVVLAPQHFGDGTRLSIL.

This chain connects TRBV7-2 to TRBJ2-7; TCRdb designates TRBD2, a call that cannot be tested without DNA. The CDR3 consists of 13 residues. CDR1 is SGHTA and CDR2 is FQGNSA in the germline V gene. The CDR3 sequence is CASSLGEGYEQYF.

The J gene is TRBJ2-2, the V gene TRBV3-1. Germline values: CDR1 LGHDT, CDR2 YNNKEL (reference sequence). The CDR3 extends over 13 amino acids. CDR3 sequence reads: CASSQEGHGELFF.

The gene calls are TRBV15 and TRBJ2-4. Germline assignment: CDR1 LNHNV and CDR2 YYDKDF (reference sequence). This CDR3 has 19 amino acids. The CDR3 sequence: CATSRSDRDLRLAKNIQYF.

V gene TRBV4-1 combines with J gene TRBJ1-4; TCRdb's D call of TRBD1 is untestable without DNA. The CDR3 consists of 16 residues. Germline loops: CDR1 MGHRA, CDR2 YSYEKL. This CDR3 is CASSQRAIPGDEKLFF.

The gene calls are TRBV5-6 and TRBJ1-2; lacking DNA, the TRBD1 call made by TCRdb goes unchecked. The CDR3 runs to 13 residues. CDR1 and CDR2 from the germline V gene are SGHDT and YYEEEE. CDR3 protein: CASQGFANYGYTF. The whole variable domain, remainder taken from reference TRBV5-6 and TRBJ1-2, is DAGVTQSPTHLIKTRGQQVTLRCSPKSGHDTVSWYQQALGQGPQFIFQYYEEEERQRGNFPDRFSGHQFPNYSSELNVNALLLGDSALYLCASQGFANYGYTFGSGTRLTVV.

The chain carries TRBV27 and TRBJ1-2; no DNA is available, so the TRBD1 call from TCRdb remains unchecked. The CDR3 runs to 14 residues. Germline-derived CDR1 and CDR2 are MNHEY and SMNVEV (reference sequence). The CDR3 protein is CASSLLGPRGGYTF.

This rearrangement joins TRBV27 to TRBJ2-1; TCRdb selects TRBD1, and the lack of DNA leaves this call unchecked. This CDR3 spans 14 amino acids. The V gene's germline CDR1 is MNHEY and CDR2 SMNVEV (reference sequence). CDR3 residues: CASSFIGAYNEQFF.